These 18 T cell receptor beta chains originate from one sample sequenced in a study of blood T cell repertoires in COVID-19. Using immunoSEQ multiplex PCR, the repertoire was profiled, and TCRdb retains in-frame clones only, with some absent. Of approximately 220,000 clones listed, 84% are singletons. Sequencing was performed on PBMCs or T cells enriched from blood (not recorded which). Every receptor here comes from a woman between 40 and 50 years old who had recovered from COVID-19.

The CDR3 sequence is CASSQQGWVGEKLFF. The CDR3 DNA is TGTGCCAGCAGTCAACAGGGCTGGGTTGGGGAAAAACTGTTTTTT. The chain joins TRBV28 to TRBJ1-4; a possible D gene is TRBD1 (6 bases). Trimming took 5 bases from V and 8 from J, leaving 18 bases between them. In germline, CDR1 is MDHEN, CDR2 SYDVKM. The CDR3 is made up of 15 amino acids.

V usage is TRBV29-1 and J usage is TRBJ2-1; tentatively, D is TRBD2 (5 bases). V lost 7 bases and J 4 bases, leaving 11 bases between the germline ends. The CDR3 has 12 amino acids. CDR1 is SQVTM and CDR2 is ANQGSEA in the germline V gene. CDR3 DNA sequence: TGCAGCGGGCGAGGCGGGTACAATGAGCAGTTCTTC. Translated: CSGRGGYNEQFF.

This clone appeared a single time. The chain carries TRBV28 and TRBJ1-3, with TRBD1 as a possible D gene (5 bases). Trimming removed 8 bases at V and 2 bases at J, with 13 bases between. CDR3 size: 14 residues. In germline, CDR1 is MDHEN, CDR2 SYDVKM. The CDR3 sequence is CASWGREAGNTIYF. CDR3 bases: TGTGCCAGCTGGGGCAGGGAGGCTGGAAACACCATATATTTT.

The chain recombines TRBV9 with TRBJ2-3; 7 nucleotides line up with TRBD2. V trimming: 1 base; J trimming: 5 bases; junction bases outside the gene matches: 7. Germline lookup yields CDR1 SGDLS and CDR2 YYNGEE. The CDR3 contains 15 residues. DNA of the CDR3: TGTGCCAGCAGCGTATCTAGCGGTCCGGGAGATACGCAGTATTTT. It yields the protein CASSVSSGPGDTQYF.

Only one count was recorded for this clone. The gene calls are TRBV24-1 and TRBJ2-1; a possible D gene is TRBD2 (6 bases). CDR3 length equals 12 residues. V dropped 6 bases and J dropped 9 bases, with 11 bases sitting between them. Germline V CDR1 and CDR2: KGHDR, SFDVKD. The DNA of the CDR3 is TGTGCCACCAGTCAGACTAGGAGTGAGCAGTTCTTC. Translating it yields CATSQTRSEQFF.

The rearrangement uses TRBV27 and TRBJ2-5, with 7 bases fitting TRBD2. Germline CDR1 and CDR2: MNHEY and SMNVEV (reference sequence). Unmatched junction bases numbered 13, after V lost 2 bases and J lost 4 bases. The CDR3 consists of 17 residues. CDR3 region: CASSLGAGVGGGETQYF. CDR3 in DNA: TGTGCCAGCAGTTTAGGTGCGGGAGTGGGGGGAGGAGAGACCCAGTACTTC.

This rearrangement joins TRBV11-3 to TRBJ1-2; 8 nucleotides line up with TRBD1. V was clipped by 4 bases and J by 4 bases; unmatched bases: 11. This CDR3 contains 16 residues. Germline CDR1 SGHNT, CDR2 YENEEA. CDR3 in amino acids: CASSSQGAGGPYGYTF. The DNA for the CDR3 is TGTGCCAGCAGCTCGCAGGGGGCTGGGGGTCCCTATGGCTACACCTTC.

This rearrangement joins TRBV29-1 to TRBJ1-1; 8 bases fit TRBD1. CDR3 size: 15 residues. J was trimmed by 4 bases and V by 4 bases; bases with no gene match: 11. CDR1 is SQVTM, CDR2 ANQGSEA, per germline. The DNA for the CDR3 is TGCAGCGTTGGGAGAGGACAGGGTGGTATCACTGAAGCTTTCTTT. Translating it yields CSVGRGQGGITEAFF.

The CDR3 protein is CASSEEGTGGNEQFF. In nucleotides, the CDR3 is TGTGCCAGCAGTGAAGAAGGGACAGGGGGCAATGAGCAGTTCTTC. This chain uses TRBV2 with TRBJ2-1; 11 nucleotides align to TRBD1. CDR1 SNHLY and CDR2 FYNNEI come from the germline V gene. The ends lost 1 base at V and 6 bases at J; junction bases unmatched: 2. The CDR3 totals 15 residues.

CDR3 DNA sequence: TGTGCCAGCAGCGTAGAGACAGGGGGCTACAATGAGCAGTTCTTC. This sequence encodes CASSVETGGYNEQFF. This chain uses TRBV9 with TRBJ2-1, with 9 bases aligning to TRBD1. The germline V gene has CDR1 SGDLS and CDR2 YYNGEE. CDR3 length equals 15 residues. The junction had 1 base not matched to a gene; V was cut back by 0 bases and J by 3 bases.

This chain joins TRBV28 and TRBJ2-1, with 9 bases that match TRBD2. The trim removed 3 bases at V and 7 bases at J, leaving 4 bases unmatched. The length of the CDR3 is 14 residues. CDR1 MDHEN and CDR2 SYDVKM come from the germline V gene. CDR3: CASSLIAGENEQFF. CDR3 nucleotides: TGTGCCAGCAGTTTGATAGCGGGAGAGAATGAGCAGTTCTTC.

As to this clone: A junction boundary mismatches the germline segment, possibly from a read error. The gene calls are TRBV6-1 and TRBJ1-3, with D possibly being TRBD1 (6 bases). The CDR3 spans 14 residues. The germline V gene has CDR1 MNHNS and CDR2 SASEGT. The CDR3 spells CASGEQGSGNTIYF. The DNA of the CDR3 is TGTGCCAGCGGTGAACAGGGCTCTGGAAACACCATATATTTT.

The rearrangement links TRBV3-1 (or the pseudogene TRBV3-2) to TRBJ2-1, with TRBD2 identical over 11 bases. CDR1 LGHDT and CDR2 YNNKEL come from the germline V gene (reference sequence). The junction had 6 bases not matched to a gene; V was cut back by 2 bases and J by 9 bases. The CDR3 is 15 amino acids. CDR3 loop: CASSQSRLAGFEQFF. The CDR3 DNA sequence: TGTGCCAGCAGCCAATCTCGACTAGCGGGATTTGAGCAGTTCTTC.

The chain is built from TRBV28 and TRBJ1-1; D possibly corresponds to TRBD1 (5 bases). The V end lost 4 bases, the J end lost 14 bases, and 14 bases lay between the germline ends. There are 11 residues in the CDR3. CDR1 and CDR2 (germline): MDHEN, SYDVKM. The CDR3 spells CASSYGGNQFF. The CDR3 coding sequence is TGTGCCAGCAGTTACGGGGGGAATCAGTTCTTT.

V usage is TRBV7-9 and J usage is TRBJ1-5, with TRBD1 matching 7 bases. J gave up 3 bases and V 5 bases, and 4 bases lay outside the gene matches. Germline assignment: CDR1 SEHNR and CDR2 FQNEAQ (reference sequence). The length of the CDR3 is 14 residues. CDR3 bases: TGTGCCAGCAGCCCGGGACAGAACAATCAGCCCCAGCATTTT. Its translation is CASSPGQNNQPQHF.

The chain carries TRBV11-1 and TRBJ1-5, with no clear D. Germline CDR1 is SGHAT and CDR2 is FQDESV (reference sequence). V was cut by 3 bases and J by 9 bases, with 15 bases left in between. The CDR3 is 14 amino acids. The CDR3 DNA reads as TGTGCCAGCAGCTTGGGAGGCACTGGAACGCCCCAGCATTTT. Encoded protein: CASSLGGTGTPQHF.

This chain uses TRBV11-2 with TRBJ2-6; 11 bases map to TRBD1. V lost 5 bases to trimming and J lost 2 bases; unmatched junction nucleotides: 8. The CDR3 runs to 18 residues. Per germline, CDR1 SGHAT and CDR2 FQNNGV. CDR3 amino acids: CASSPLDRGQAGANVLTF. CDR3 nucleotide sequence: TGTGCCAGCAGCCCGCTGGACAGGGGGCAGGCTGGGGCCAACGTCCTGACTTTC. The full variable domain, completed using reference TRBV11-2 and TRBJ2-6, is EAGVAQSPRYKIIEKRQSVAFWCNPISGHATLYWYQQILGQGPKLLIQFQNNGVVDDSQLPKDRFSAERLKGVDSTLKIQPAKLEDSAVYLCASSPLDRGQAGANVLTFGAGSRLTVL.

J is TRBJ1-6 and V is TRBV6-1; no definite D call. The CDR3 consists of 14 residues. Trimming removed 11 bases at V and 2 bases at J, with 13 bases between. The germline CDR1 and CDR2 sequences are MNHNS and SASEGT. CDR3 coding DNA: TGTGCCGCCCGAAGAGGGACCTATAATTCACCCCTCCACTTT. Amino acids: CAARRGTYNSPLHF.